The rows below give T cell receptor beta chains drawn from one sample of a study of blood T cell repertoires in COVID-19. Clones were sequenced by immunoSEQ multiplex PCR, and TCRdb holds only the in-frame ones, with some missing. The repertoire consists of about 140,000 clones, with about 89% occurring once and the leading ten covering 2.5% to 3%. The sequencing sample was made of peripheral blood. Every receptor here comes from a man aged 60-69 years with active or convalescent COVID-19. Both conserved end residues are part of each CDR3. Fields, in order: clone size, J gene, D gene, V gene, CDR3 DNA, CDR3 protein. D genes are given only for firm matches. Rows may omit the clone size; those that give it use once, few, many or a size class.

>-|TRBJ1-5|-|TRBV7-2
TGTGCCAGCAGCGTTGGGACATTCGGGCCCCAGCATTTT
CASSVGTFGPQHF
>-|TRBJ2-6|-|TRBV5-1
TGCGCCAGCAGCTTGGTGCCGGGGTCCTCCTCTGGGGCCAACGTCCTGACTTTC
CASSLVPGSSSGANVLTF
>few|TRBJ2-1|TRBD2|TRBV24-1
TGTGCCACCAAGCAGGCGGGGGGCACACATGAGCAGTTCTTC
CATKQAGGTHEQFF
>-|TRBJ2-5|-|TRBV28
TGTGCCAGCATCCGGGAGACCCAGTACTTC
CASIRETQYF
>once|TRBJ2-5|TRBD2|TRBV9
TGTGCCAGCAGCGTAGCTAGCGGGGTGGAGACCCAGTACTTC
CASSVASGVETQYF
>-|TRBJ1-6|-|TRBV7-9
TGTGCCAGCAGCTTAGATGTAGGGGGTTATAATTCACCCCTCCACTTT
CASSLDVGGYNSPLHF
>-|TRBJ2-3|-|TRBV21-1
TGTGCCGTCGTGGGGAAGCGGGAGGAGGCAGATACGCAGTATTTT
CAVVGKREEADTQYF
>-|TRBJ2-5|TRBD2|TRBV9
TGTGCCAGCAGCGTAGTAGCTAGCGGGAGGCGGGAGACCCAGTACTTC
CASSVVASGRRETQYF
>once|TRBJ2-1|TRBD2|TRBV4-2
TGTGCCAGCAGCCCGATAGCGGGGGGGCCTAATGAGCAGTTCTTC
CASSPIAGGPNEQFF
>-|TRBJ2-5|TRBD1|TRBV4-2
TGTGCCAGCAGCCAGAACAGGGGTGGGGAGACCCAGTACTTC
CASSQNRGGETQYF
>-|TRBJ1-2|-|TRBV29-1
TGCAGCGTGCATACAGGGAACTATGGCTACACCTTC
CSVHTGNYGYTF
>-|TRBJ2-1|-|TRBV12-3/TRBV12-4
TGTGCCAGCAGACGGACAAGCGATGAGCAGTTCTTC
CASRRTSDEQFF
>-|TRBJ2-5|TRBD2|TRBV19
TGTGCCAGTAGTTTGGGACTAGCGGGTCAAGAGACCCAGTACTTC
CASSLGLAGQETQYF
>-|TRBJ1-3|-|TRBV6-6
TGTGCCAGCGGCAGCGACAGTTACTCTGGAAACACCATATATTTT
CASGSDSYSGNTIYF
>-|TRBJ2-3|-|TRBV28
TGTGCCAGCAGTTTAACCCGGGGATCGGGAGATACGCAGTATTTT
CASSLTRGSGDTQYF
>-|TRBJ2-7|-|TRBV6-5
TGTGCCAGCACCCAGGTGGGGACAAGCCGCGAGCAGTACTTC
CASTQVGTSREQYF
>-|TRBJ2-1|TRBD2|TRBV6-2/TRBV6-3
TGTGCCAGCAGCCGTCCTCTCTGGGGAGGCGGGAGGGCCGTCTCCTACAATGAGCAGTTCTTC
CASSRPLWGGGRAVSYNEQFF
>-|TRBJ2-7|-|TRBV30
TGTGCCTGGAGTCCTTACGGTGGGGGCGCCCAGGCCTACGAGCAGTACTTC
CAWSPYGGGAQAYEQYF
>-|TRBJ2-1|TRBD2|TRBV5-4
TGTGCCAGCAGCCACCAACTAGCGGGGGACAATGAGCAGTTCTTC
CASSHQLAGDNEQFF
>-|TRBJ2-1|-|TRBV5-1
TGCGCCAGCAGCACAAGCGGGTTTACCTACAATGAGCAGTTCTTC
CASSTSGFTYNEQFF
>-|TRBJ2-7|-|TRBV24-1
TGTGCCACCAGTGATTCTCGCAGGGCCACCTACGAGCAGTACTTC
CATSDSRRATYEQYF
>-|TRBJ2-1|-|TRBV9
TGTGCCAGCAGCGTAGCTCAACTAGAGTACAATGAGCAGTTCTTC
CASSVAQLEYNEQFF